These 19 T cell receptor beta chains came from one sample sequenced in a study of tumor and adjacent non-tumor tissue in lung cancer. This sample's RNA came from whole unsorted tissue. The library came from three nested PCR rounds adapted from ARM-PCR protocols. TCRdb called the multiplex PCR reads again in MiXCR, with one record for every CDR3 protein. This sample has about 140,000 distinct CDR3 sequences, with approximately 66% found just once. Sequencing input: lung tumor tissue. These receptors all come from a man aged 55-75 years with small cell lung cancer.

With respect to this clonotype: A much bigger clone sits one base away, suggesting this may be a read error. The conserved phenylalanine or tryptophan is not found at the CDR3 terminus, so this likely reflects a read error. The chain combines TRBV6-5 with TRBJ1-1, with TRBD1 identical over 7 bases. The CDR3 has 15 amino acids. Germline values: CDR1 MNHEY, CDR2 SVGAGI. Trimming took 6 bases from V and 0 from J; bases not matched to a gene: 7. The CDR3 is CASRTTGTVNTEAFY. The CDR3 DNA follows: TGTGCCAGCAGAACGACCGGGACAGTGAACACTGAAGCTTTCTAT.

This clonotype was picked up one time. A read error may account for a junction end that differs from germline. This chain uses TRBV11-2 with TRBJ1-1, with D unresolved. This CDR3 is 13 amino acids long. Germline V gene sequence: CDR1 SGHAT, CDR2 FQNNGV. CDR3 DNA: TGTGCCATCAGCTTGGAATACAACATTGAAGCTTTCTTT. Protein product: CAISLEYNIEAFF. Combining the CDR3 with reference TRBV11-2 and TRBJ1-1 gives the whole variable domain EAGVAQSPRYKIIEKRQSVAFWCNPISGHATLYWYQQILGQGPKLLIQFQNNGVVDDSQLPKDRFSAERLKGVDSTLKIQPAKLEDSAVYLCAISLEYNIEAFFGQGTRLTVV.

As for this clonotype: A read error may explain this, as a much larger clone is one base away. The chain recombines TRBV29-1 with TRBJ2-3; the D is unclear. This CDR3 has 11 amino acids. Germline V gives CDR1 SQVTM, CDR2 ANQGSEA. CDR3 sequence (DNA): TGCATCGTCGGATACGCAGATACGCAGTATTTT. Translation gives CIVGYADTQYF.

Concerning this clonotype itself: The junction departs from germline at one end; a sequencing error may be responsible. The chain carries TRBV5-5 and TRBJ2-5, with 7 bases identical to TRBD2. Germline assignment: CDR1 SGHKS and CDR2 YYEKEE (reference sequence). The length of the CDR3 is 13 residues. In DNA form, the CDR3 reads TGTACCAGCGGGGCCGGGAACCAAGAGACCCAGTACTTC. Protein sequence: CTSGAGNQETQYF.

To note about this clonotype: This could be a read error, since a much larger clone is one nucleotide away. The chain links TRBV20-1 to TRBJ2-5; TRBD1 matches at 9 bases. This CDR3 has 14 amino acids. CDR1 and CDR2 from the germline V gene are DFQATT and SNEGSKA (reference sequence). The ends lost 4 bases at V and 5 bases at J; junction bases unmatched: 8. The chain's CDR3 is CSATRTGVVETQYF. CDR3 bases: TGCAGTGCTACAAGGACAGGGGTCGTCGAGACCCAGTACTTC.

As for this clonotype: A single base separates this from a much larger clone, so it may be a read error. The rearrangement joins TRBV11-2 to TRBJ2-1; 11 bases align to TRBD2. Germline values: CDR1 SGHAT, CDR2 FQNNGV. The CDR3 is made up of 18 amino acids. CDR3 region: CTSSLSGTSGRGDNEQFF. CDR3 bases: TGTACCAGCAGCTTATCTGGGACTAGCGGCCGAGGAGACAATGAGCAGTTCTTC.

On this clonotype: Mismatch with germline at one junction end may stem from a read error. The V gene is TRBV28, the J gene TRBJ1-1, with D possibly being TRBD1 (5 bases). Germline-derived CDR1 and CDR2 are MDHEN and SYDVKM. The CDR3 contains 12 residues. DNA for the CDR3: TGTGCCAACAGTTTAGGGGTGGGTGAAGCTTTCTTT. As protein: CANSLGVGEAFF.

In this sample, this clonotype turned up many times. The chain links TRBV4-2 to TRBJ2-3; 7 nucleotides align to TRBD2. Germline V CDR1 and CDR2: LGHNA, YNFKEQ. The V gene end was trimmed by 3 bases and the J gene end by 4 bases; junction bases not matched to a gene: 7. The CDR3 runs 15 residues. DNA for the CDR3: TGTGCCAGCAGCCACACGGGAGGAGGGCCAGATACGCAGTATTTT. This codes for CASSHTGGGPDTQYF.

A word on this clonotype: A read error may account for a junction end that differs from germline. V and J are TRBV20-1 and TRBJ1-6, with TRBD1 matching over 10 bases. This CDR3 has 16 residues. Germline CDR1 and CDR2: DFQATT and SNEGSKA (reference sequence). The CDR3 DNA follows: TGCAGTGCTAGAGATGAGAGGACAGGGGGAAATTCACCCCTACACTTT. The encoded protein is CSARDERTGGNSPLHF.

The gene calls are TRBV11-2 and TRBJ2-4; no clear D gene. From germline, CDR1 is SGHAT and CDR2 FQNNGV. V was pared by 3 bases and J by 1 base, with 13 bases between. This CDR3 region has 16 residues. CDR3 loop: CASSLEFRSAKNIQYF. CDR3 DNA: TGTGCCAGCAGCTTGGAGTTCAGGAGTGCCAAAAACATTCAGTACTTC.

The sample holds one count of this clonotype. One end of the junction is discordant with germline, which a read error may explain. CDR3 nucleotides: TGTGCCAGTAGCTTAGCGGGGGGGCAGCACAATGAGCAGTTCTTC. Translated: CASSLAGGQHNEQFF. J is TRBJ2-1 and V is TRBV7-8; TRBD2 matches 11 bases. CDR3 size: 15 residues. Germline V gene data show CDR1 as SGHVS and CDR2 as FQNEAQ.

The chain links TRBV4-1 to TRBJ2-1, with 10 bases that match TRBD2. TRBJ2-7 explains the end of the DNA better; the J call may be wrong. The CDR3 contains 15 residues. CDR1 MGHRA and CDR2 YSYEKL come from the germline V gene. The CDR3 spells CASRARAGGDNEQYF. The CDR3 nucleotides are TGCGCCAGCAGGGCGCGAGCGGGAGGGGACAATGAGCAGTACTTC.

This clonotype was seen a single time. This clone may be a read error of a much larger clone one base away. The DNA for the CDR3 is TGCAGTACTAGAGGTTTCGTGGGACTCCTAAATGAGCAGTTCTTC. This gives the protein CSTRGFVGLLNEQFF. The V call is TRBV20-1, the J call TRBJ2-1, with D tentatively TRBD2 (6 bases). The CDR3 has 15 residues. Germline assignment: CDR1 DFQATT and CDR2 SNEGSKA (reference sequence).

This clonotype was recorded only once. The CDR3 end shows no conserved phenylalanine or tryptophan, and so a read error is likely. The rearrangement links TRBV11-3 to TRBJ2-3; TRBD2 agrees at 7 bases. CDR3 size: 14 residues. Germline-derived CDR1 and CDR2 are SGHNT and YENEEA. CDR3 sequence: CAGSTRTSSGTQYC. CDR3 DNA sequence: TGTGCCGGCAGCACCCGGACTAGTTCGGGTACGCAGTATTGT.

This clonotype occurred many times. The genes are TRBV6-2 or TRBV6-3 and TRBJ2-5; a weak D match, TRBD1 (6 bases). The CDR3 extends over 14 amino acids. V lost 2 bases, J lost 1 base, and 8 bases lay in between. Germline assignment: CDR1 MNHEY and CDR2 SVGEGT. For the CDR3, the DNA is TGTGCCAGCAGTTACCGGGACATCCAAGAGACCCAGTACTTC. Its protein is CASSYRDIQETQYF.

The CDR3 reads CASSRQTSPGNTIYF. The DNA of the CDR3 is TGTGCCAGCAGCAGACAGACCTCCCCTGGAAACACCATATATTTT. The genes are TRBV6-5 and TRBJ1-3; weak D call: TRBD1 (5 bases). In germline, CDR1 is MNHEY, CDR2 SVGAGI. Trimming shortened V by 6 bases and J by 2 bases, and 14 bases separated the two germline ends. The CDR3 is 15 amino acids.

The rearrangement links TRBV18 to TRBJ2-7, with TRBD1 matching over 8 bases. The germline V gene encodes CDR1 KGHSH and CDR2 LQKENI. The CDR3 is 13 residues long. Losses at the gene ends were 3 bases for V and 8 bases for J; bases not matched to a gene: 6. The CDR3 DNA is TGTGCCAGCTCACCTGGACAGGGTGACAAGCAGTACGTC. Translating gives CASSPGQGDKQYV.

The genes are TRBV29-1 and TRBJ2-1; a weak D match, TRBD2 (6 bases). The germline V gene has CDR1 SQVTM and CDR2 ANQGSEA. With 4 bases removed from V and 3 bases from J, the gap between germline ends came to 16 bases. This CDR3 is 15 amino acids long. CDR3 amino acids: CSVGSMRGYYNEQFF. The DNA for the CDR3 is TGCAGCGTTGGTAGTATGCGGGGATACTACAATGAGCAGTTCTTC.

This clonotype was seen only a few times. This rearrangement joins TRBV4-1 to TRBJ2-2; TRBD1 might be the D (5 bases). The CDR3 consists of 16 residues. V was pared by 4 bases and J by 0 bases, with 12 bases between. The germline CDR1 and CDR2 sequences are MGHRA and YSYEKL. The CDR3, as DNA: TGCGCCAGCAGCCGCAAGGGGCCTGCGAACACCGGGGAGCTGTTTTTT. Its translation: CASSRKGPANTGELFF.